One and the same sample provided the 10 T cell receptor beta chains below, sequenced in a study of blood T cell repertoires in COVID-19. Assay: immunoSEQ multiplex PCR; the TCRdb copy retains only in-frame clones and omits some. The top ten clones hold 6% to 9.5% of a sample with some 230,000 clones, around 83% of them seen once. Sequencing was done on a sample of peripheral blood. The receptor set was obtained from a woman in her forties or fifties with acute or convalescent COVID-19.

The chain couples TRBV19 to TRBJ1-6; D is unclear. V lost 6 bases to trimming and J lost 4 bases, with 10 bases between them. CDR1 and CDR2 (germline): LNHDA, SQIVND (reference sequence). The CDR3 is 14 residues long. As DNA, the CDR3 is TGTGCCAGTAGCTATGGAGGGTATAATTCACCCCTCCACTTT. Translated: CASSYGGYNSPLHF.

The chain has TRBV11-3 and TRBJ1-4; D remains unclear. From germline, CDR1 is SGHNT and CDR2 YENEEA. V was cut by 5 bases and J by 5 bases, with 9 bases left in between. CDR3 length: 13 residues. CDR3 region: CASSAGGNEKLFF. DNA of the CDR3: TGTGCCAGCAGCGCTGGAGGGAATGAAAAACTGTTTTTT.

The CDR3 DNA reads as TGTGCCAGTAGTATAAGAAGGAGGGGATATAGCAATCAGCCCCAGCATTTT. Protein: CASSIRRRGYSNQPQHF. This chain links TRBV19 with TRBJ1-5; a weak D match, TRBD1 (5 bases). CDR1 is LNHDA and CDR2 is SQIVND in the germline V gene (reference sequence). Trimming shortened V by 2 bases and J by 0 bases, and 14 bases separated the two germline ends. This CDR3 has 17 residues.

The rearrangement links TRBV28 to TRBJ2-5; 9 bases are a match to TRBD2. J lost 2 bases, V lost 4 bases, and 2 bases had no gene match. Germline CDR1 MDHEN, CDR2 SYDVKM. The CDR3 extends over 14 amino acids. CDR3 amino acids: CASSSLAGQETQYF. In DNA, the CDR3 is TGTGCCAGCAGTTCCCTAGCGGGGCAAGAGACCCAGTACTTC. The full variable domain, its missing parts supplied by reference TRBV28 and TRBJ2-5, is DVKVTQSSRYLVKRTGEKVFLECVQDMDHENMFWYRQDPGLGLRLIYFSYDVKMKEKGDIPEGYSVSREKKERFSLILESASTNQTSMYLCASSSLAGQETQYFGPGTRLLVL.

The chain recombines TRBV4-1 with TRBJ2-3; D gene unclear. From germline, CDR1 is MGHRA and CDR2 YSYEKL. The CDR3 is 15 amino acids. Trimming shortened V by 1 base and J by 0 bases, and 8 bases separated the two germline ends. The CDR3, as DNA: TGCGCCAGCAGCCAAGTACACCATAGCACAGATACGCAGTATTTT. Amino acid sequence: CASSQVHHSTDTQYF.

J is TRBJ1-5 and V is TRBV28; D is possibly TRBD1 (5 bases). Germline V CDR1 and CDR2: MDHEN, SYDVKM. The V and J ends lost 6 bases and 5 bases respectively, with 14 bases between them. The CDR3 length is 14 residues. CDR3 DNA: TGTGCCAGCAGGGAAGCCGGGGGGGATCAGCCCCAGCATTTT. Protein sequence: CASREAGGDQPQHF. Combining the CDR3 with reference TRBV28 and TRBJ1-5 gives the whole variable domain DVKVTQSSRYLVKRTGEKVFLECVQDMDHENMFWYRQDPGLGLRLIYFSYDVKMKEKGDIPEGYSVSREKKERFSLILESASTNQTSMYLCASREAGGDQPQHFGDGTRLSIL.

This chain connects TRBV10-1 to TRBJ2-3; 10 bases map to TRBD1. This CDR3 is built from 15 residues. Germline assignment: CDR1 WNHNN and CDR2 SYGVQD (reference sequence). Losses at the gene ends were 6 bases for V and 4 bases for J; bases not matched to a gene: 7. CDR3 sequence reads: CASRTGTGEADTQYF. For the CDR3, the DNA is TGCGCCAGCAGGACCGGGACAGGGGAGGCAGATACGCAGTATTTT.

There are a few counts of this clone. The CDR3 protein is CASSLQGSTYEQYF. CDR3 nucleotide sequence: TGTGCCAGCAGCTTACAGGGGTCCACCTACGAGCAGTACTTC. This chain links TRBV7-9 with TRBJ2-7; tentative D call: TRBD1 (6 bases). The germline V gene encodes CDR1 SEHNR and CDR2 FQNEAQ (reference sequence). V was cut by 2 bases and J by 2 bases, with 10 bases left in between. CDR3 length: 14 amino acids.

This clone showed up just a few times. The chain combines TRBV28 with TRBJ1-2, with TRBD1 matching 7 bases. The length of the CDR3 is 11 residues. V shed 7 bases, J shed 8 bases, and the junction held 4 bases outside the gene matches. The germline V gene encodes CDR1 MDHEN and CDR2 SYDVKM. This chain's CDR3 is CASTTGVGYTF. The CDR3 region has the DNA TGTGCCAGCACCACAGGGGTAGGCTACACCTTC.

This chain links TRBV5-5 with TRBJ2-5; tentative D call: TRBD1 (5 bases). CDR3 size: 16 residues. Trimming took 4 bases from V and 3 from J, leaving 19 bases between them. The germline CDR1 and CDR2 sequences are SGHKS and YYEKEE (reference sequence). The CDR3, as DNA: TGTGCCAGCAGCGACCTCCGCCAGGGCCCTGAAGAGACCCAGTACTTC. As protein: CASSDLRQGPEETQYF.